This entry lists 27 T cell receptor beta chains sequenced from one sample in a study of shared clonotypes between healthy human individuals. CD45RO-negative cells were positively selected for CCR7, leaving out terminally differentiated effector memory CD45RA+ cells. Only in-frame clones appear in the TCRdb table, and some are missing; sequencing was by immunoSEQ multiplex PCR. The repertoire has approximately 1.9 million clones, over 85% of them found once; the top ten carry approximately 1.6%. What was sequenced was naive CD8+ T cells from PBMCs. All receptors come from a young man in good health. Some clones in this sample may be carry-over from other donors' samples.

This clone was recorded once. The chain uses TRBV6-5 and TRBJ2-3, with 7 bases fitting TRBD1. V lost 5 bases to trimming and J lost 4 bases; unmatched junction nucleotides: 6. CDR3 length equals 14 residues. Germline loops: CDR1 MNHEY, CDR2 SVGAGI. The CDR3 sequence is CASSTGTVSDTQYF. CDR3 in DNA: TGTGCCAGCAGTACGGGGACAGTATCAGATACGCAGTATTTT.

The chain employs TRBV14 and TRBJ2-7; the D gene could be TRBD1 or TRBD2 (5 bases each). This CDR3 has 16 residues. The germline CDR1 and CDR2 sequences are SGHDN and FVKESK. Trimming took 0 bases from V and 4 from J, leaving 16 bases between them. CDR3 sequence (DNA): TGTGCCAGCAGCCAAGATTTAGTATGGGGGTCGTACGAGCAGTACTTC. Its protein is CASSQDLVWGSYEQYF. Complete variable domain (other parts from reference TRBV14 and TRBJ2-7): EAGVTQFPSHSVIEKGQTVTLRCDPISGHDNLYWYRRVMGKEIKFLLHFVKESKQDESGMPNNRFLAERTGGTYSTLKVQPAELEDSGVYFCASSQDLVWGSYEQYFGPGTRLTVT.

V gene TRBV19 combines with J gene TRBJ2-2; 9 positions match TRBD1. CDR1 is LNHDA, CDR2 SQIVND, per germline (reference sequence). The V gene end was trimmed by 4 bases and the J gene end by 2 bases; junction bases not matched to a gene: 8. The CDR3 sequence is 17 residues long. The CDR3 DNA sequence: TGTGCCAGTAGTAACTATCTAACAGGGGGCAACACCGGGGAGCTGTTTTTT. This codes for CASSNYLTGGNTGELFF.

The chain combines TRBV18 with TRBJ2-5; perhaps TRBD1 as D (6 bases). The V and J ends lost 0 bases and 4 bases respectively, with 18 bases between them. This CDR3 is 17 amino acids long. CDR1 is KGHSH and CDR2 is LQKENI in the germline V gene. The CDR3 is CASSPPGGSSFGETQYF. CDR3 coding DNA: TGTGCCAGCTCACCACCAGGGGGTAGTAGCTTTGGAGAGACCCAGTACTTC.

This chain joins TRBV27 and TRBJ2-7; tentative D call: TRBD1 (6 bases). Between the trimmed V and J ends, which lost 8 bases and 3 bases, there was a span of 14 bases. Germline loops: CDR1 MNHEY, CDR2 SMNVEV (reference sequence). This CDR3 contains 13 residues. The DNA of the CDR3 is TGTGCCAGCGCGGACAGCACCTACTACGAGCAGTACTTC. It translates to CASADSTYYEQYF.

The CDR3 DNA follows: TGTGCCAGCAGTTACTGGTTGACCCCTAGCACAGATACGCAGTATTTT. It yields the protein CASSYWLTPSTDTQYF. The chain uses TRBV6-6 and TRBJ2-3; no reliable D call. Germline CDR1 MNHNY, CDR2 SVGAGI (reference sequence). The V end lost 1 base, the J end lost 0 bases, and 11 bases lay between the germline ends. This CDR3 comprises 16 residues.

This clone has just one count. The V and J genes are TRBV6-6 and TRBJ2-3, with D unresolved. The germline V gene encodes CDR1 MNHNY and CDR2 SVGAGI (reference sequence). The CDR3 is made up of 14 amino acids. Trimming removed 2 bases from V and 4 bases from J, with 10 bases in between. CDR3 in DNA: TGTGCCAGCAGTTACCTCTCTGGGGCAGATACGCAGTATTTT. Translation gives CASSYLSGADTQYF.

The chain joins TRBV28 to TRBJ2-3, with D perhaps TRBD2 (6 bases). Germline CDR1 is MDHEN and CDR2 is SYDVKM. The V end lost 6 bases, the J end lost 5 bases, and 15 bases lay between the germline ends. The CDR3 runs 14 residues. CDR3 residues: CASRAGLRGDTQYF. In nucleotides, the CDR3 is TGTGCCAGCAGGGCGGGACTCCGGGGAGATACGCAGTATTTT. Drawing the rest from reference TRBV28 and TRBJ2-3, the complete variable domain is DVKVTQSSRYLVKRTGEKVFLECVQDMDHENMFWYRQDPGLGLRLIYFSYDVKMKEKGDIPEGYSVSREKKERFSLILESASTNQTSMYLCASRAGLRGDTQYFGPGTRLTVL.

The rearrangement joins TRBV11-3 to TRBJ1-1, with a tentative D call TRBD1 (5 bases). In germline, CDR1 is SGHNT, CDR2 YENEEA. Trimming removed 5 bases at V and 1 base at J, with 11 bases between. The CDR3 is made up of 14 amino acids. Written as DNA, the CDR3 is TGTGCCAGCAGCGAAGGCAGGGCGAACACTGAAGCTTTCTTT. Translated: CASSEGRANTEAFF.

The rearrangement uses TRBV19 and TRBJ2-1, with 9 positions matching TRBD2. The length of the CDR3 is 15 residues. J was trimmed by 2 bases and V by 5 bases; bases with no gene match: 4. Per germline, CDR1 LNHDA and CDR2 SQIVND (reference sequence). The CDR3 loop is CASSALAGTYNEQFF. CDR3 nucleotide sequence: TGTGCCAGTAGTGCCCTAGCGGGAACCTACAATGAGCAGTTCTTC. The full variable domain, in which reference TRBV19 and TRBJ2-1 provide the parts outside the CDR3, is DGGITQSPKYLFRKEGQNVTLSCEQNLNHDAMYWYRQDPGQGLRLIYYSQIVNDFQKGDIAEGYSVSREKKESFPLTVTSAQKNPTAFYLCASSALAGTYNEQFFGPGTRLTVL.

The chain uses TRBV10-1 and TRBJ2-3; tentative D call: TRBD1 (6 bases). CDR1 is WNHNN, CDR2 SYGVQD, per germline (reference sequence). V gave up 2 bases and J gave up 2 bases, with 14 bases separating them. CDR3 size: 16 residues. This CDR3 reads CASSERDRYLTDTQYF. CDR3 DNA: TGCGCCAGCAGTGAGCGCGACAGGTACCTCACAGATACGCAGTATTTT.

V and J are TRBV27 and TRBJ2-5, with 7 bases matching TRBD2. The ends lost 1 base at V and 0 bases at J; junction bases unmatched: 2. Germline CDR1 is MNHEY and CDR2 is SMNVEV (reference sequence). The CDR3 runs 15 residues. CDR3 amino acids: CASSLFLADQETQYF. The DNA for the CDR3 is TGTGCCAGCAGTTTATTTCTAGCGGACCAAGAGACCCAGTACTTC.

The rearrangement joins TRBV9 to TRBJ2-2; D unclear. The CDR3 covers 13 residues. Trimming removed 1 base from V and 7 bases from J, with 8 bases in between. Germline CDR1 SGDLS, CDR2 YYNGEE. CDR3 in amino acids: CASSVKTGGELFF. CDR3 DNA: TGTGCCAGCAGCGTAAAAACGGGCGGGGAGCTGTTTTTT.

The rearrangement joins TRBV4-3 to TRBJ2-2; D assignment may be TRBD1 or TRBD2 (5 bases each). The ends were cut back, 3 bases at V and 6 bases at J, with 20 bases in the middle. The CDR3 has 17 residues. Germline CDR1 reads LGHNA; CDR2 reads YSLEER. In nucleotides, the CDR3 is TGCGCCAGCAGCCAGGGGTACACCGGGACCGGACCCGGGGAGCTGTTTTTT. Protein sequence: CASSQGYTGTGPGELFF.

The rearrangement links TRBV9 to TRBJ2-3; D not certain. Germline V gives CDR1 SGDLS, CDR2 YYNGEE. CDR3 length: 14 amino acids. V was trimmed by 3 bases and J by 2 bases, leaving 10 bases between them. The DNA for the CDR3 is TGTGCCAGCAGCGATGGGCGGCCCACAGATACGCAGTATTTT. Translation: CASSDGRPTDTQYF.

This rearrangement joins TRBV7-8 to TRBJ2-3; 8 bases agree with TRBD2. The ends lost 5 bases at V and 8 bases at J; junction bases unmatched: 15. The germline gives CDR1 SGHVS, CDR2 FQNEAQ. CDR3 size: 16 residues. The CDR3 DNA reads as TGTGCCAGCAGCCTAACTAGCGGCCCTCTGGTATTTACGCAGTATTTT. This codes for CASSLTSGPLVFTQYF.

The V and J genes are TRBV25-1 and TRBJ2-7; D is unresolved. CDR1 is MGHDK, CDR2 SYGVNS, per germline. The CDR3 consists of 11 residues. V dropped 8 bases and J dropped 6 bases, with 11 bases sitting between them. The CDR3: CASEALGEQYF. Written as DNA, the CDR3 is TGTGCCAGCGAAGCCTTGGGCGAGCAGTACTTC.

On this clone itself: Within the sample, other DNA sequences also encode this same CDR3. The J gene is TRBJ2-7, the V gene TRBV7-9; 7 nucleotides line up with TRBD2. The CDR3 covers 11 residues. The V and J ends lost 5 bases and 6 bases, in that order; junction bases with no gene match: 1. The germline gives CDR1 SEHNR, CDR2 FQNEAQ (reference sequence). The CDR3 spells CASSPGGEQYF. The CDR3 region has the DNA TGTGCCAGCAGCCCGGGGGGCGAGCAGTACTTC.

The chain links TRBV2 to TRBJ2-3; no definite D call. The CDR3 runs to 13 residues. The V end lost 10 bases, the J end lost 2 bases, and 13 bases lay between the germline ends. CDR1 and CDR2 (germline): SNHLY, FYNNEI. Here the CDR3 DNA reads TGTGCCACCCCGGAAGGGATCACAGATACGCAGTATTTT. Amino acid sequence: CATPEGITDTQYF.

CDR3 DNA: TGTGCCACCAGCAGACGCGGGCAGGGGGATGAGCAGTTCTTC. Amino acid sequence: CATSRRGQGDEQFF. The chain has TRBV15 and TRBJ2-1; 7 bases line up with TRBD1. V was clipped by 2 bases and J by 8 bases; unmatched bases: 6. Looked up from germline, CDR1 is LNHNV and CDR2 is YYDKDF (reference sequence). This CDR3 has 14 amino acids.

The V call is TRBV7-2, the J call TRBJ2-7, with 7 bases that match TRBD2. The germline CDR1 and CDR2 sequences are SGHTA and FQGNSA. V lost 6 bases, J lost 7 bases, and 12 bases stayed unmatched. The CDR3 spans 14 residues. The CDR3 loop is CASRGGASFGEQYF. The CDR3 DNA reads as TGTGCCAGCAGGGGAGGGGCTTCCTTTGGGGAGCAGTACTTC.

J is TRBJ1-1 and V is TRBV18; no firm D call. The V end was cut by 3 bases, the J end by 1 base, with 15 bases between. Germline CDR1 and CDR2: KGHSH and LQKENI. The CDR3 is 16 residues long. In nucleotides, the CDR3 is TGTGCCAGCTCACCCGGACGGGGTGGTACGAACACTGAAGCTTTCTTT. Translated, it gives CASSPGRGGTNTEAFF.

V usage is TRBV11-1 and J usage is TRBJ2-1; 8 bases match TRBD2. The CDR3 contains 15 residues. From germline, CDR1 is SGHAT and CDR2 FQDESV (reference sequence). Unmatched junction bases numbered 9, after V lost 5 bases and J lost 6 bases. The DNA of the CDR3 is TGTGCCAGCAGCCTTAGTGTTGGGACTAGCAATGAGCAGTTCTTC. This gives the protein CASSLSVGTSNEQFF.

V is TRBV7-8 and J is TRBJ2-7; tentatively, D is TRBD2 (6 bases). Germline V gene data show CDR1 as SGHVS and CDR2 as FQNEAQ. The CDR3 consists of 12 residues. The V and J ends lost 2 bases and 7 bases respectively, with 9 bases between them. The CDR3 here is CASSLIREEQYF. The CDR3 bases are TGTGCCAGCAGCTTAATCCGGGAGGAGCAGTACTTC. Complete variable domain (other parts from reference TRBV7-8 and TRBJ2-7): GAGVSQSPRYKVAKRGQDVALRCDPISGHVSLFWYQQALGQGPEFLTYFQNEAQLDKSGLPSDRFFAERPEGSVSTLKIQRTQQEDSAVYLCASSLIREEQYFGPGTRLTVT.

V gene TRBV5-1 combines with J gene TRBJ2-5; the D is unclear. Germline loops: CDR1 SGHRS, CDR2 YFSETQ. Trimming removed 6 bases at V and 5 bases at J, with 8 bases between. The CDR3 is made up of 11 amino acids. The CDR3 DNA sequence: TGCGCCAGCAAGGGATGGGAGACCCAGTACTTC. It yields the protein CASKGWETQYF.

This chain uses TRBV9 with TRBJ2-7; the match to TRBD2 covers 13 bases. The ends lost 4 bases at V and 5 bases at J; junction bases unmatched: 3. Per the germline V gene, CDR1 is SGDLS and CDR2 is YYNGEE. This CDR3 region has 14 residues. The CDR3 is CASSSGTSGNEQYF. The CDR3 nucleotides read TGTGCCAGCAGCTCCGGGACTAGCGGGAACGAGCAGTACTTC.

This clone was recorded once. The CDR3 protein is CASSLTTSGTNEQFF. The CDR3 nucleotides read TGTGCCAGCAGTTTAACGACTAGCGGGACAAATGAGCAGTTCTTC. The chain couples TRBV27 to TRBJ2-1; 11 nucleotides align to TRBD2. Trimming at V came to 2 bases and at J to 7 bases, leaving 4 bases not matched to a gene. This CDR3 is 15 amino acids long. Looked up from germline, CDR1 is MNHEY and CDR2 is SMNVEV (reference sequence).